This T cell receptor (beta chain) appears in the sequencing data of a study of T cells of healthy individuals. TCRdb used MiXCR to reprocess the 5' RACE reads, holding one entry per CDR3 protein. The sample contains 85,000 to 100,000 distinct CDR3 sequences, 17% of which appear only once. CDR3 length equals 16 residues. The ends were cut back, 0 bases at V and 5 bases at J, with 16 bases in the middle. Germline CDR1 and CDR2: MNHEY and SVGAGI. The clonotype comes from a human donor in good health. The genes are TRBV6-5 and TRBJ1-1; tentative D call: TRBD1 (5 bases). CDR3 in DNA: TGTGCCAGCAGTTACTCGAGAGCCTCGGGGCGAACTGAAGCTTTCTTT. Encoded protein: CASSYSRASGRTEAFF.